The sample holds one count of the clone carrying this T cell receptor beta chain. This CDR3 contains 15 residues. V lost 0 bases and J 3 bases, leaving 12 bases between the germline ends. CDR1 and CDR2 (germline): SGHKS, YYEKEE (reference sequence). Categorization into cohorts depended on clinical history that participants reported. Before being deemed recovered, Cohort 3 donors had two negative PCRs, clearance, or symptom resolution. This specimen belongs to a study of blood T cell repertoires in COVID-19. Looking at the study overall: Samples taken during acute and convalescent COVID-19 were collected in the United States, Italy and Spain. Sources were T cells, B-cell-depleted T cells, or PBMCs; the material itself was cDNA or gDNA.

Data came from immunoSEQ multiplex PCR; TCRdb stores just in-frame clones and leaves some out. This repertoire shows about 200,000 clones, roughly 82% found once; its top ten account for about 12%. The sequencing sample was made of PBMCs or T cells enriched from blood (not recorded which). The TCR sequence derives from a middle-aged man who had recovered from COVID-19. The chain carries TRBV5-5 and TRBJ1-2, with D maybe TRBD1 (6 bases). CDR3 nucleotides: TGTGCCAGCAGCTTGGAGGAGGACAGACACTATGGCTACACCTTC. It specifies CASSLEEDRHYGYTF. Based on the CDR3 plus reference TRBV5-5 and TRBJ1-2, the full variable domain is DAGVTQSPTHLIKTRGQQVTLRCSPISGHKSVSWYQQVLGQGPQFIFQYYEKEERGRGNFPDRFSARQFPNYSSELNVNALLLGDSALYLCASSLEEDRHYGYTFGSGTRLTVV.